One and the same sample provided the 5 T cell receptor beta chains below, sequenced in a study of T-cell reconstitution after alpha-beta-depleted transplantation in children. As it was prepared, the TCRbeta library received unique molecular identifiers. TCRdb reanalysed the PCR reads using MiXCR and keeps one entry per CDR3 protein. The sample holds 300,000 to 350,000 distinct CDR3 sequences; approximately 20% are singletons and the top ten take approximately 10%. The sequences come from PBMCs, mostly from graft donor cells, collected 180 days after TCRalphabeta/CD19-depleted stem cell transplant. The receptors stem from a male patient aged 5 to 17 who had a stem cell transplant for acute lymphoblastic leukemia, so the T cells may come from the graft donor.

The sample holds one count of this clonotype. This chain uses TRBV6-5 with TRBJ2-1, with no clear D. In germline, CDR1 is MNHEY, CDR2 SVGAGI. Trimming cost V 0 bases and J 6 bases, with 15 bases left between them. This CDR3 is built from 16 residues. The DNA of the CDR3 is TGTGCCAGCAGTTACTCGGGCTTTGGAACCTTCAATGAGCAGTTCTTC. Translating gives CASSYSGFGTFNEQFF.

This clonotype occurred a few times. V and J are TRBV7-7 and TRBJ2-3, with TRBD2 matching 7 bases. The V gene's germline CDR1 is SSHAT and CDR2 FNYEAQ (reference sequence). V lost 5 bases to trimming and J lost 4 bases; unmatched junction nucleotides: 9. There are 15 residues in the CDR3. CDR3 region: CASSVGLVTSDTQYF. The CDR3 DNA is TGTGCCAGCAGCGTCGGACTAGTCACATCAGATACGCAGTATTTT.

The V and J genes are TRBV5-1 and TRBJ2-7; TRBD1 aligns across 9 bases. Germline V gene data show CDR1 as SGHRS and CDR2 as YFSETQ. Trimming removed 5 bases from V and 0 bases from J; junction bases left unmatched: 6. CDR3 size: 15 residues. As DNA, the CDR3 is TGCGCCAGCAGTCCGGGACAGGGCTACTCCTACGAGCAGTACTTC. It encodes CASSPGQGYSYEQYF.

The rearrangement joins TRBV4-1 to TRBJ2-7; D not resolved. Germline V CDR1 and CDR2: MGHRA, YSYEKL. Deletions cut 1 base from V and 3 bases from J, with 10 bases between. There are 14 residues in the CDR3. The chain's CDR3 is CASSQGPGDYEQYF. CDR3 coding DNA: TGCGCCAGCAGCCAAGGACCTGGGGACTACGAGCAGTACTTC.

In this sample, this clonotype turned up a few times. CDR3: CASSQEVWTETTDTQYF. Written as DNA, the CDR3 is TGTGCCAGCAGCCAAGAAGTCTGGACAGAGACCACAGATACGCAGTATTTT. This chain uses TRBV3-1 with TRBJ2-3, with TRBD1 as a possible D gene (6 bases). V was cut by 0 bases and J by 2 bases, with 15 bases left in between. Germline CDR1 LGHDT, CDR2 YNNKEL (reference sequence). CDR3 size: 17 residues.